This T cell receptor beta chain comes out of a study of early T cells in non-severe SARS-CoV-2 infection. Study overall: Sequenced bulk RNA came from whole blood that was unsorted, and chains were unpaired. Findings of the study overall: Comparison of clonotypes with VDJdb favored anti-spike CD8 responses while missing private and CD4 specificities.

CDR1 and CDR2 (germline): SGDLS, YYNGEE. This CDR3 is built from 14 residues. Trimming took 1 base from V and 0 from J, leaving 6 bases between them. A note on this clonotype: Its antigen is not identified.

Unique molecular identifier tags were affixed to discrete cDNA molecules. TCRdb passed the 5' RACE reads through MiXCR, listing each CDR3 protein once. The sample has about 30,000 distinct CDR3 sequences; approximately 5.6% are singletons. The chain has TRBV9 and TRBJ2-3; perhaps TRBD1 as D (6 bases). This TCR was sampled from an adult who was a healthcare worker with PCR-confirmed SARS-CoV-2 infection or an uninfected control (not recorded which). Sequenced material: whole blood. The DNA of the CDR3 is TGTGCCAGCAGCGTACAGGGGAGCACAGATACGCAGTATTTT. It specifies CASSVQGSTDTQYF. Variable domain in full (rest from reference TRBV9 and TRBJ2-3): DSGVTQTPKHLITATGQRVTLRCSPRSGDLSVYWYQQSLDQGLQFLIQYYNGEERAKGNILERFSAQQFPDLHSELNLSSLELGDSALYFCASSVQGSTDTQYFGPGTRLTVL.